These T cell receptor beta chains were read from a single sample in a study of siplizumab effects on memory and regulatory T cells. Clones were sequenced by immunoSEQ multiplex PCR, and TCRdb holds only the in-frame ones, with some missing. The sample consists of about 100,000 clones, roughly 94% of them appearing once. Sequencing used non-Treg CD4+ T cells sorted from blood. The origin of the receptors is a human donor in good health. Each CDR3 is given with its conserved first and last residue. Clone size is given for some rows only: seen once, a few or many times, or a class if the clone is expanded.

size | V | CDR3
NA | TRBV28 | CASSFSGTSGRKEQFF
NA | TRBV5-1 | CASSLGDRPSPTDTQYF
NA | TRBV6-5 | CASSSTGTGSYEQYF
NA | TRBV4-2 | CASSQEPGMGYEQYF
NA | TRBV7-7 | CASSLDSHPTDTQYF
NA | TRBV19 | CASSKFGSYNEKLFF
NA | TRBV6-5 | CASSYRGRNYGYTF
NA | TRBV12-5 | CASGFRQGVTEAFF
few | TRBV5-4 | CASRQAGSVYEQYF
NA | TRBV5-4 | CASSPASLGQGGDEQFF
NA | TRBV5-4 | CASSLVTDTGELFF
NA | TRBV7-9 | CASSPRTALGEKLFF
NA | TRBV25-1 | CASSPTGALINQPQHF
NA | TRBV12-5 | CASGISNEQFF
NA | TRBV28 | CASSLGTGPGNTIYF
NA | TRBV14 | CASSQDRPPAGELFF
NA | TRBV20-1 | CSARLSYGYTF
NA | TRBV5-1 | CASSLGQAQIYGYTF
NA | TRBV28 | CASSIGAGIYNEQFF
NA | TRBV7-8 | CASRLQGGNQPQHF
NA | TRBV9 | CASSPSASSYEQYF
once | TRBV9 | CASSEVVQAGELFF
NA | TRBV7-9 | CASSLAIGGSERLFF
NA | TRBV29-1 | CSVGTRQYAGELFF
NA | TRBV7-8 | CASSYILQGDQPQHF
NA | TRBV5-6 | CASSFASTGSNEQYF
NA | TRBV9 | CASSVAGLAGEKDTQYF
NA | TRBV7-2 | CASSLTFNGELFF
NA | TRBV5-1 | CASSLLAGRASNYGYTF
NA | TRBV5-5 | CASSLRAGAGGYTF
once | TRBV19 | CASSRAGGRDQPQHF
NA | TRBV15 | CATSSLGGQTAFF
NA | TRBV6-5 | CASSQGVYGYTF
NA | TRBV6-5 | CASSRTRDRAYEQYF
NA | TRBV4-2 | CASSLSVTSGRYNEQFF
NA | TRBV4-1 | CASSQRTMITDTQYF
NA | TRBV29-1 | CSVEDLDRVSTKGYTF
NA | TRBV6-4 | CASSEGGGPYEQFF
NA | TRBV28 | CASSSTRRIYNEQFF
NA | TRBV28 | CASSLAGGPREQFF
NA | TRBV20-1 | CSAMGGWGYTF
NA | TRBV6-6 | CASSSYRVSSYNEQFF
NA | TRBV7-8 | CASSLVSGPRTGELFF
NA | TRBV7-8 | CASSDRNTEAFF
NA | TRBV28 | CASSLGGVTNEKLFF
NA | TRBV5-4 | CASSYGLVMETQYF
NA | TRBV4-1 | CASSHFPPSGNTDTQYF